This TCR beta chain derives from a study of T cells in Graves' hyperthyroidism and ophthalmopathy. TCR beta CDR3 regions were amplified from RNA. The study used the HTBI primer set for a first-round RT-PCR of the TCR CDR3. One entry per CDR3 protein results from TCRdb running MiXCR on the multiplex PCR reads. The sample has over 700,000 distinct CDR3 sequences, roughly 40% seen once. The J segment lost 3 bases and the V segment lost 7 bases, leaving 2 bases of the junction unmatched. CDR3 length: 12 amino acids. Germline-derived CDR1 and CDR2 are MGHDK and SYGVNS. The chain joins TRBV25-1 to TRBJ2-5, with 7 bases fitting TRBD2. The sequencing sample was made of blood. This clonotype was obtained from a man aged 18 to 29 with Graves' hyperthyroidism. CDR3 protein: CASTAGEETQYF. CDR3 sequence (DNA): TGTGCCAGCACGGCGGGGGAAGAGACCCAGTACTTC.